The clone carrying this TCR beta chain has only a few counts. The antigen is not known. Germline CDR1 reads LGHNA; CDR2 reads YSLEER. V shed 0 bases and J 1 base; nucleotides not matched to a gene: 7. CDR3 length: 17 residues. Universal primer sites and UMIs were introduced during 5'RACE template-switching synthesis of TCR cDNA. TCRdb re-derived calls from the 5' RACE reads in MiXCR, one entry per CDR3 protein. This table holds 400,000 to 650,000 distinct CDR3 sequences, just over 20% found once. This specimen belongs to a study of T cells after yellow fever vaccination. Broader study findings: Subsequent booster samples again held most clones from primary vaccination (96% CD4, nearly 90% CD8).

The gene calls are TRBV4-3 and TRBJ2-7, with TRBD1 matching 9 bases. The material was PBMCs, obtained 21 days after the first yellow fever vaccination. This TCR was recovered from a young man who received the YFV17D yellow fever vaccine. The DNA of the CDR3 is TGCGCCAGCAGCCAAGAATTTTTTGGACAGGGGTCCTACGAGCAGTACTTC. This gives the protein CASSQEFFGQGSYEQYF.